Reported below is one T cell receptor beta chain. This clone appeared a single time. Its antigen is currently not known. Base qualities are not recorded, but no much larger clone differs from it by a single base. The data derive from a study of blood T cell repertoires in COVID-19 (dated by TCRdb to about 2020). Concerning the study at large: The collaborator samples originated in the United States, Italy and Spain and spanned the acute and convalescent phases of COVID-19. A freely available public database, intended as a resource for researchers studying the immune response to SARS-CoV-2, is where the repertoires were released. Subjects who had been exposed to COVID-19, were actively infected with it, or had recovered from it provided the deeply sampled blood TCRbeta repertoires that made up the dataset. A de-identified subject ID, COVID-19 status, age in years and sex were almost always included in the sample metadata. Where HLA class I and class II types were available, the types were taken from metadata supplied by the sample provider, not from assay-based typing. Samples came from the ongoing ImmuneRACE study (first 160 participants) plus 1,254 subjects from 6 global collaborators. The material from the prospective study consisted of cDNA or gDNA derived from T cells, B-cell-depleted T cells, or PBMCs.

The investigation overall reported the following: How much clinical and demographic metadata was included differed by source and by participant, and the metadata was provided uncurated.

The germline V gene (reference sequence) specifies SGHNT as CDR1 and YYREEE as CDR2. The CDR3 runs 15 residues from the cysteine to the phenylalanine. Only CDR3 DNA remains: 45 bases, in frame from the first base. Trimming at the junction amounts to 4 bases on V and 2 bases on J, and the germline ends lie 13 bases apart. Whole blood was collected in K2EDTA tubes by collaborating institutions according to the institutions' own protocols. For TCRbeta analysis, collaborators shipped samples as frozen whole blood, isolated PBMCs, or DNA extracted from either of those sample types. TCRbeta CDR3 regions were amplified from genomic DNA by means of the immunoSEQ Assay, a bias-controlled multiplex PCR. The study's processing was this. Nucleated cell counts per sample were estimated from amplification of reference gene primers within the assay. To quantify the absolute abundance of each unique TCRbeta CDR3 rearrangement, sequence reads were collapsed and filtered. For each sample, productive Simpson clonality was calculated by taking the square root of Simpson's diversity index across productive rearrangements. The table was pulled from immuneACCESS by TCRdb, which kept in-frame rearrangements only. Such tables lose some clones; where checked, under half of the loss comes from unresolved V genes, and the rest has no known cause. V, J and clone size reflect that table, while D and trimming were determined from the DNA. The sample table lists under 200,000 clones, 80% to 95% of them with a count of one. In total, the top ten clones hold approximately 0.48% of the sample.

Rearrangement joined TRBV5-4 to TRBJ1-3, with the identity of the D gene unclear. Sequencing used peripheral blood. The source of this sequence is a man aged 50 to 59 with acute or convalescent COVID-19. The sequenced DNA: TGTGCCAGCAGCCTAGATCCCGGGGCTGGAAACACCATATATTTT. Its translation is CASSLDPGAGNTIYF.